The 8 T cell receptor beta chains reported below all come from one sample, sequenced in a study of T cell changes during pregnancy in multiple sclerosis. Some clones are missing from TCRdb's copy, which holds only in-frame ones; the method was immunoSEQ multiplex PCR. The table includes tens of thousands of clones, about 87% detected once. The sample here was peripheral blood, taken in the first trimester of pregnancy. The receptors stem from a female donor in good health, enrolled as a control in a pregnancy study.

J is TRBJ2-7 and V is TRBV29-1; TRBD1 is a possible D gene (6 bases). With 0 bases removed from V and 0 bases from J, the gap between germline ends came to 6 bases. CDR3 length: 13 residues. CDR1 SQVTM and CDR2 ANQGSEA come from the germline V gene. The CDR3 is CSVEEDSSYEQYF. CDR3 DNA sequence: TGCAGCGTTGAAGAGGACAGCTCCTACGAGCAGTACTTC.

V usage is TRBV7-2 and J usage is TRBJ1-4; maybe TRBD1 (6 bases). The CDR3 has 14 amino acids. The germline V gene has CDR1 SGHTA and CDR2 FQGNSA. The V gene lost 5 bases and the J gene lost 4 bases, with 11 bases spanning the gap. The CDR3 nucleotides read TGTGCCAGCAGCATGGACAGCTTTAATGAAAAACTGTTTTTT. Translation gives CASSMDSFNEKLFF.

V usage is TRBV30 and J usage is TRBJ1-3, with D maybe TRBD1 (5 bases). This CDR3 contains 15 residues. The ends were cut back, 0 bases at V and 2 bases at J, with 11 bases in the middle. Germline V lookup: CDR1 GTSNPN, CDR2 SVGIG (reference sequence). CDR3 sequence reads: CAWSVFRATGNTIYF. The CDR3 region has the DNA TGTGCCTGGAGTGTATTCAGGGCTACTGGAAACACCATATATTTT. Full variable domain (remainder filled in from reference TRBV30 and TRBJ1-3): SQTIHQWPATLVQPVGSPLSLECTVEGTSNPNLYWYRQAAGRGLQLLFYSVGIGQISSEVPQNLSASRPQDRQFILSSKKLLLSDSGFYLCAWSVFRATGNTIYFGEGSWLTVV.

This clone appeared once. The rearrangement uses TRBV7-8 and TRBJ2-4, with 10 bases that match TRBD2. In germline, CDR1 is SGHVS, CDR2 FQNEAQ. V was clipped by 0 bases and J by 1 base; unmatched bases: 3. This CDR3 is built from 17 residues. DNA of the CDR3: TGTGCCAGCAGCTTAGCGCGTAGCGGGGGGGCCAAAAACATTCAGTACTTC. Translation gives CASSLARSGGAKNIQYF.

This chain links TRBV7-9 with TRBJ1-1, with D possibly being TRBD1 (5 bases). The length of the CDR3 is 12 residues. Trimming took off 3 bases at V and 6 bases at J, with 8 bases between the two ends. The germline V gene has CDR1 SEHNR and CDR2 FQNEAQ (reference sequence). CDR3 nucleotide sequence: TGTGCCAGCAGCTTGCAGGGCCCTGAAGCTTTCTTT. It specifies CASSLQGPEAFF. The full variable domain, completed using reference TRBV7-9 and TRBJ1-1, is DTGVSQNPRHKITKRGQNVTFRCDPISEHNRLYWYRQTLGQGPEFLTYFQNEAQLEKSRLLSDRFSAERPKGSFSTLEIQRTEQGDSAMYLCASSLQGPEAFFGQGTRLTVV.

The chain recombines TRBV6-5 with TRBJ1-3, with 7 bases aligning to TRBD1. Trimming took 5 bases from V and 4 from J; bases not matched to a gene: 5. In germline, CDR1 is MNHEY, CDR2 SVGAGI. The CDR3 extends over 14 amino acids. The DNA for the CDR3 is TGTGCCAGCAGTGACAGGGTACCCGGAAACACCATATATTTT. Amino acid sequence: CASSDRVPGNTIYF.

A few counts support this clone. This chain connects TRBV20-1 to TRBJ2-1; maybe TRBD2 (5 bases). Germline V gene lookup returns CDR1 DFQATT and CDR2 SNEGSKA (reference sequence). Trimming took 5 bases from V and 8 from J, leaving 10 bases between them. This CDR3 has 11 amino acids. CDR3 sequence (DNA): TGCAGTGCTGAGTGGGGAGATGAGCAGTTCTTC. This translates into CSAEWGDEQFF.

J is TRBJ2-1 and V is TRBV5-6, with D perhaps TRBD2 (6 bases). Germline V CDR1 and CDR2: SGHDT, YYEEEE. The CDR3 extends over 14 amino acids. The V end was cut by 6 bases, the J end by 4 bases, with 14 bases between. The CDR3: CASTSPEGYNEQFF. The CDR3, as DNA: TGTGCCAGCACCTCCCCGGAGGGTTACAATGAGCAGTTCTTC.